This T cell receptor beta chain was captured in a study of cytomegalovirus exposure and HLA in healthy donors. Overall study context: Some 180 million T cells yielded more than 90 million unique TCR beta sequences in earlier analysis. Genetic ancestry analysis placed about 84% of the 398 donors that were genotyped in the Caucasian-associated cluster.

This CDR3 comprises 17 residues. In germline, CDR1 is SGHVS, CDR2 FNYEAQ. The V and J ends lost 1 base and 3 bases respectively, with 19 bases between them. In the case of this clone: Its antigen remains unknown.

Overall study findings and caveats: Reportedly, fewer N-insertions than the roughly 690-donor mean appeared in an Asian-associated ancestry cluster in a later analysis. TCR beta chains numbering 164 were designated cytomegalovirus-associated.

PCR employed 60 Vbeta and 13 Jbeta primers. Sequencing used immunoSEQ multiplex PCR; TCRdb keeps in-frame clones, though not all of them. Among 85,000 to 130,000 clones listed, less than 80% were seen once. Source material: PBMCs. The clonotype originates from a man aged 60 to 75 in good health and CMV-seronegative. The chain uses TRBV7-6 and TRBJ2-7, with D tentatively TRBD1 (5 bases). The CDR3 reads CASSLGHQLGVYYEQYF. The CDR3 nucleotides read TGTGCCAGCAGCTTAGGACATCAATTAGGGGTCTACTACGAGCAGTACTTC. Full variable domain (rest looked up from reference TRBV7-6 and TRBJ2-7): GAGVSQSPRYKVTKRGQDVALRCDPISGHVSLYWYRQALGQGPEFLTYFNYEAQQDKSGLPNDRFSAERPEGSISTLTIQRTEQRDSAMYRCASSLGHQLGVYYEQYFGPGTRLTVT.